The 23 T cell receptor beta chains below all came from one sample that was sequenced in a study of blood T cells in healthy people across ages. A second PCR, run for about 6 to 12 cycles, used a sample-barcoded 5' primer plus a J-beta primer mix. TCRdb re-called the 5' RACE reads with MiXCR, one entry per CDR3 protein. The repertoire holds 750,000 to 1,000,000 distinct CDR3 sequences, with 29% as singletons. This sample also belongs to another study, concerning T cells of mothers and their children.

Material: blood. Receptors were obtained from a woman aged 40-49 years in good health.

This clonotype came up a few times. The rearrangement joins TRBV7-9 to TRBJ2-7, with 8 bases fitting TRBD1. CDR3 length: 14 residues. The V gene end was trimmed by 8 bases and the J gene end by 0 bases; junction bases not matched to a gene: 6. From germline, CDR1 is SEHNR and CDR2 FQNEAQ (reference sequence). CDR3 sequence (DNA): TGTGCCAGCGGCCTTGACAGGGGCTCCTACGAGCAGTACTTC. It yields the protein CASGLDRGSYEQYF.

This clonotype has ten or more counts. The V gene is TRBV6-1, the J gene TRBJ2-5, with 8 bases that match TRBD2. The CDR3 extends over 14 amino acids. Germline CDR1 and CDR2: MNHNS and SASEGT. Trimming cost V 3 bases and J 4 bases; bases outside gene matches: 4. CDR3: CASSEGLGRETQYF. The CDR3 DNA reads TGTGCCAGCAGTGAGGGACTAGGAAGAGAGACCCAGTACTTC.

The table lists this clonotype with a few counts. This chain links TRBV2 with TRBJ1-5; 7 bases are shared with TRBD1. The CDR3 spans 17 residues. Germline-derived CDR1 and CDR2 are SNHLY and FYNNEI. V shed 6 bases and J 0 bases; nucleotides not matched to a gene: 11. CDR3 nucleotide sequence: TGTGCCAGCAGACCCGGGACAGAGATTTATAGCAATCAGCCCCAGCATTTT. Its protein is CASRPGTEIYSNQPQHF.

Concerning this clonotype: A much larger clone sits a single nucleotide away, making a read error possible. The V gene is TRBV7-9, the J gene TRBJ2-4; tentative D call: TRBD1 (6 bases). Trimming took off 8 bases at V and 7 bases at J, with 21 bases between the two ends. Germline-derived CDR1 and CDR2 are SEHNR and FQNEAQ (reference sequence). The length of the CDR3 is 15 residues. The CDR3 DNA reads TGTGCCAGCGGCTCGCCCAGGGGTCAGGGGAACATTCAGTACTTC. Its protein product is CASGSPRGQGNIQYF.

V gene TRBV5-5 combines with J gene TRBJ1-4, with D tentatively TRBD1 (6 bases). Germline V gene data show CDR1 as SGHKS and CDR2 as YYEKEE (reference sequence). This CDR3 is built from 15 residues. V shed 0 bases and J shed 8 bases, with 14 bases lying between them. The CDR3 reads CASSLARQGSEKLFF. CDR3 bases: TGTGCCAGCAGCTTGGCCCGGCAGGGGTCCGAAAAACTGTTTTTT.

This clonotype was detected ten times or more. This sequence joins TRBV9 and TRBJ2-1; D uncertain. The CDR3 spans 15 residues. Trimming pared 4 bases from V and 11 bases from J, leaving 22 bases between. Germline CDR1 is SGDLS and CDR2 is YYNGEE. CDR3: CASSPNPQSAYQQFF. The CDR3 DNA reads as TGTGCCAGCAGCCCGAATCCCCAATCGGCCTACCAGCAGTTCTTC. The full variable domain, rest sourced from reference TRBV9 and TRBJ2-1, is DSGVTQTPKHLITATGQRVTLRCSPRSGDLSVYWYQQSLDQGLQFLIQYYNGEERAKGNILERFSAQQFPDLHSELNLSSLELGDSALYFCASSPNPQSAYQQFFGPGTRLTVL.

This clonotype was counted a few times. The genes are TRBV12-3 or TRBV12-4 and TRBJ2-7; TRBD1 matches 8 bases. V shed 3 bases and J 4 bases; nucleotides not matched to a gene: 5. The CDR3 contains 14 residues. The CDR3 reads CASSFRDRRYEQYF. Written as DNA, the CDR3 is TGTGCCAGCAGTTTTCGGGACAGGCGGTACGAGCAGTACTTC.

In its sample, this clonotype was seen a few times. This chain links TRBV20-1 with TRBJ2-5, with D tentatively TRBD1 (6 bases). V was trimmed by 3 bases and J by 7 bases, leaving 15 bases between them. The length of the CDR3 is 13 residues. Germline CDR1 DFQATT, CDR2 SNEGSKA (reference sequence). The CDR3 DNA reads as TGCAGTGCTAGGACCCCAGGGGTATGGACCCAGTACTTC. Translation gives CSARTPGVWTQYF.

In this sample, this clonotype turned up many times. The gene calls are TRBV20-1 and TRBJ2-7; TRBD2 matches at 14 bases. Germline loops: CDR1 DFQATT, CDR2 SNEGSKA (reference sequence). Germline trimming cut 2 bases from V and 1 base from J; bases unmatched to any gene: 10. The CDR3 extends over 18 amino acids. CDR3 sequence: CSARPRTSGGLSSYEQYF. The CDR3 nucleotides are TGCAGTGCTAGACCCCGGACTAGCGGGGGGTTGTCTTCCTACGAGCAGTACTTC.

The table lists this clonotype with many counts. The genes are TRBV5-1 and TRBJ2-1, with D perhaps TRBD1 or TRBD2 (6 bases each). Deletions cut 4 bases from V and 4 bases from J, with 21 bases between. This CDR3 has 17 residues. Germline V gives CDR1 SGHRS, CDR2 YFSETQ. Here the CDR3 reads CASSLRGGDLRYNEQFF. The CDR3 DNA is TGCGCCAGCAGCCTCAGGGGAGGAGACCTAAGGTACAATGAGCAGTTCTTC. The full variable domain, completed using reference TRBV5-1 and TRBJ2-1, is KAGVTQTPRYLIKTRGQQVTLSCSPISGHRSVSWYQQTPGQGLQFLFEYFSETQRNKGNFPGRFSGRQFSNSRSEMNVSTLELGDSALYLCASSLRGGDLRYNEQFFGPGTRLTVL.

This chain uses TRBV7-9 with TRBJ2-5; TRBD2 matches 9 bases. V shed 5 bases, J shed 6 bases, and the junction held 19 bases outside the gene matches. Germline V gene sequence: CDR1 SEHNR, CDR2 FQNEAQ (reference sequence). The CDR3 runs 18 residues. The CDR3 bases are TGTGCCAGCAGCCATAGTTCCCTTAGGACTAGCGAGGGACAGACCCAGTACTTC. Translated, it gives CASSHSSLRTSEGQTQYF.

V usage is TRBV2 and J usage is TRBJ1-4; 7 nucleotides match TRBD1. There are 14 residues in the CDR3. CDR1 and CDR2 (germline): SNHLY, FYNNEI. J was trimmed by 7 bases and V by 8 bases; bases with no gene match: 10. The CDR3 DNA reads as TGTGCCAGCTCTCCTCCGGGACAGCTTGAAAAACTGTTTTTT. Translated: CASSPPGQLEKLFF.

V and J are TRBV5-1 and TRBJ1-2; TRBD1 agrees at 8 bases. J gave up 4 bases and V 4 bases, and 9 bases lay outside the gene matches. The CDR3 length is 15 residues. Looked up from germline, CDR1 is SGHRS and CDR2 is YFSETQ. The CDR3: CASSEGTGAGYGYTF. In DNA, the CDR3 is TGCGCCAGCAGCGAGGGGACAGGAGCTGGCTATGGCTACACCTTC.

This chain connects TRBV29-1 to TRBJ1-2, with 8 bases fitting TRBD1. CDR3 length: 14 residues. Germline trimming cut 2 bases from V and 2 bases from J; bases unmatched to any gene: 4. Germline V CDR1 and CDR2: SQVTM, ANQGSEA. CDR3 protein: CSVESQGANYGYTF. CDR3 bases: TGCAGCGTTGAAAGCCAGGGGGCGAACTATGGCTACACCTTC. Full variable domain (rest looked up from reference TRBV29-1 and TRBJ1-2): SAVISQKPSRDICQRGTSLTIQCQVDSQVTMMFWYRQQPGQSLTLIATANQGSEATYESGFVIDKFPISRPNLTFSTLTVSNMSPEDSSIYLCSVESQGANYGYTFGSGTRLTVV.

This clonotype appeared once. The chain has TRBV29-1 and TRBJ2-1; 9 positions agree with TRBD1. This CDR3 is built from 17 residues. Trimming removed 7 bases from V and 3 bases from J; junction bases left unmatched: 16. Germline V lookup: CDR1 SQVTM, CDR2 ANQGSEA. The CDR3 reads CSAGRDRVVLGYNEQFF. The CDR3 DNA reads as TGCAGCGCCGGACGGGACAGGGTAGTTTTAGGCTACAATGAGCAGTTCTTC.

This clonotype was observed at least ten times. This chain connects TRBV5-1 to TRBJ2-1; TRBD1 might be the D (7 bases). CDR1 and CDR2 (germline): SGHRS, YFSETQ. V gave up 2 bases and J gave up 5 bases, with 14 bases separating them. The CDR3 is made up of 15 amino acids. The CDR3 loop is CASSLVQGRNNEQFF. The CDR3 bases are TGCGCCAGCAGCTTAGTACAGGGGAGGAACAATGAGCAGTTCTTC.

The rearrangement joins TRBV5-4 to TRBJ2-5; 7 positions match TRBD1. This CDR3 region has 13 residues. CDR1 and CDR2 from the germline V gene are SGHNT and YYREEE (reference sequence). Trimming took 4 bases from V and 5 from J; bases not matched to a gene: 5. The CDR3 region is CASSPTGDETQYF. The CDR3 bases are TGTGCCAGCAGCCCTACAGGGGACGAGACCCAGTACTTC.

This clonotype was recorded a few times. Here the CDR3 DNA reads TGTGCCAGCAGTTCCTCCGGGACAGCCTTTCAGGAGCAGTACTTC. Residues: CASSSSGTAFQEQYF. This chain uses TRBV7-9 with TRBJ2-7, with TRBD1 matching over 7 bases. The ends lost 6 bases at V and 7 bases at J; junction bases unmatched: 15. Germline V gene sequence: CDR1 SEHNR, CDR2 FQNEAQ (reference sequence). The CDR3 contains 15 residues.

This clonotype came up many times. The CDR3 loop reads CASSLDRGVDEQYF. As DNA, the CDR3 is TGTGCCAGCAGCTTAGATAGGGGTGTCGACGAGCAGTACTTC. V and J are TRBV7-2 and TRBJ2-7; a possible D gene is TRBD1 (5 bases). Germline-derived CDR1 and CDR2 are SGHTA and FQGNSA. V was shortened by 1 base and J by 5 bases, with 12 bases between the two germline ends. The CDR3 totals 14 residues.

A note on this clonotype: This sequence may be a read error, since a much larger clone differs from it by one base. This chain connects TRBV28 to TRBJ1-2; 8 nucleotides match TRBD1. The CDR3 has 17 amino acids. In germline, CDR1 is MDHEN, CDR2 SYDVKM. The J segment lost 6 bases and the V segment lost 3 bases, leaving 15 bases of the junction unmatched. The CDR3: CASSFPPGTGPRDGYTF. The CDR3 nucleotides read TGTGCCAGCAGTTTTCCCCCCGGGACAGGCCCTCGTGATGGCTACACCTTC.

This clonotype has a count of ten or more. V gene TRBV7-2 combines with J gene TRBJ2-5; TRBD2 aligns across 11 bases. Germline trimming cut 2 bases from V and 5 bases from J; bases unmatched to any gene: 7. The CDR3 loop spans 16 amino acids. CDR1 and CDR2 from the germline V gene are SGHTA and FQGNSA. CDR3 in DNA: TGTGCCAGCAGCTTAAAGTCTAGCGGGGGGTGGGAGACCCAGTACTTC. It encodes CASSLKSSGGWETQYF. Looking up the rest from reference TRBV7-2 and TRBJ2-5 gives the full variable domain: GAGVSQSPSNKVTEKGKDVELRCDPISGHTALYWYRQSLGQGLEFLIYFQGNSAPDKSGLPSDRFSAERTGGSVSTLTIQRTQQEDSAVYLCASSLKSSGGWETQYFGPGTRLLVL.

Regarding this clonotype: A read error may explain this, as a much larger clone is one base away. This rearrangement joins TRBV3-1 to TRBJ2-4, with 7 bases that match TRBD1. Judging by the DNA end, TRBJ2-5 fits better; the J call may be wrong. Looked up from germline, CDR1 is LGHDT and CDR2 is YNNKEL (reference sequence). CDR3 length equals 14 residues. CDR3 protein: CACRGTSKGETQYF. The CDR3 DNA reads TGTGCCTGCAGGGGGACCTCTAAGGGGGAGACCCAGTACTTC.

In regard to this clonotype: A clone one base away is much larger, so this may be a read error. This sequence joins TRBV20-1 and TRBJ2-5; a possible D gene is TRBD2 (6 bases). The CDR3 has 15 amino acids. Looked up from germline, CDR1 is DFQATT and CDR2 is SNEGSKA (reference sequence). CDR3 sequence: CGARGPRGWYETQYF. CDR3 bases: TGCGGTGCTAGGGGTCCCCGGGGGTGGTATGAGACCCAGTACTTC.